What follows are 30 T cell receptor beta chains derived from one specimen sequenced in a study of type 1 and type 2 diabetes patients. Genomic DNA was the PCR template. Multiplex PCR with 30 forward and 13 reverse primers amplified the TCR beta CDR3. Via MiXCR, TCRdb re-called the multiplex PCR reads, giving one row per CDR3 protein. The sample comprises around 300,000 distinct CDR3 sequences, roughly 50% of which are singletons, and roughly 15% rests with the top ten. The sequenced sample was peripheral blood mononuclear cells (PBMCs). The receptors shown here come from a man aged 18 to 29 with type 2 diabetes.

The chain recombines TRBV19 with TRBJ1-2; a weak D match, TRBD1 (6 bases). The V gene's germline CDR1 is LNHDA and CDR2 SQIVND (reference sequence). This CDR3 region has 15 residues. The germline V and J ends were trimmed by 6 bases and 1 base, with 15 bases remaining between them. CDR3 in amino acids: CASSTRQEINYGYTF. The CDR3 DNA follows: TGTGCCAGTAGCACCAGACAGGAGATTAACTATGGCTACACCTTC.

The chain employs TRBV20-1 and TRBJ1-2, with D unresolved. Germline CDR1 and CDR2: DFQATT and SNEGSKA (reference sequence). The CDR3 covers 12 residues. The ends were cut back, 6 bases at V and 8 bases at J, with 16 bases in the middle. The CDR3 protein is CSAQDSYLGYTF. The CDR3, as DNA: TGCAGTGCACAAGACTCCTATCTGGGCTACACCTTC.

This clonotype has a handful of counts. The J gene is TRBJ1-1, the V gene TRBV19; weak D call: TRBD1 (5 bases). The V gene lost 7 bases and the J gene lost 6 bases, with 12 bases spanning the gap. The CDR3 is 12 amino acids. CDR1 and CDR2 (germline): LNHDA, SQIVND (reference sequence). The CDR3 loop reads CASTIGGPEAFF. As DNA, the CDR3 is TGTGCCAGTACCATTGGGGGACCTGAAGCTTTCTTT.

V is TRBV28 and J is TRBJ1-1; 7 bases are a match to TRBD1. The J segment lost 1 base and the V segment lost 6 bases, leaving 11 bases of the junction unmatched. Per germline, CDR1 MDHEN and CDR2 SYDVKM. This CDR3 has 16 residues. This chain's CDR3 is CASRYYRGRTNTEAFF. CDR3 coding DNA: TGTGCCAGCAGATACTACAGGGGCCGGACGAACACTGAAGCTTTCTTT.

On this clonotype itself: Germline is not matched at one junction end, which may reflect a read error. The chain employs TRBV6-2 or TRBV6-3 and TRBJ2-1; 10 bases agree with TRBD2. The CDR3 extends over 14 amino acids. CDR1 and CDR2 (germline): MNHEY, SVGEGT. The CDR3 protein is CASRGLAGVNKQFF. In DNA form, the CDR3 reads TGTGCCTCCCGCGGGCTAGCGGGAGTCAATAAGCAGTTCTTC.

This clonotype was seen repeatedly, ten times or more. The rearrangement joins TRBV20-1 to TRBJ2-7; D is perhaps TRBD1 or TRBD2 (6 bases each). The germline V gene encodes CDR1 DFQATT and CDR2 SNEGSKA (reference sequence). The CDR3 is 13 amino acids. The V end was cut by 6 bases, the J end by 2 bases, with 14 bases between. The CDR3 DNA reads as TGCAGTGCCTGGGGGCGGGGAACCTACGAGCAGTACTTC. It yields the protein CSAWGRGTYEQYF.

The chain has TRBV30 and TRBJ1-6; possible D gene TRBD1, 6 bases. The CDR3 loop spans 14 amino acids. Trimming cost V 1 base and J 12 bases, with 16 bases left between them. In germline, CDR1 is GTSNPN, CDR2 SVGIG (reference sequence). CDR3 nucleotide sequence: TGTGCCTGGAGTGCTAAGGGAGGGGGACGACCCCTCCACTTT. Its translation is CAWSAKGGGRPLHF.

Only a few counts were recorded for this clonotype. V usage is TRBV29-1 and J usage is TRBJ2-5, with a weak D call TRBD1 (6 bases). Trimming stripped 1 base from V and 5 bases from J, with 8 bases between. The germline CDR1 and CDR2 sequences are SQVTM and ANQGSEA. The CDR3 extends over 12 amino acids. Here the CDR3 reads CSVEGGRETQYF. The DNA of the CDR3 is TGCAGCGTTGAAGGGGGGCGGGAGACCCAGTACTTC.

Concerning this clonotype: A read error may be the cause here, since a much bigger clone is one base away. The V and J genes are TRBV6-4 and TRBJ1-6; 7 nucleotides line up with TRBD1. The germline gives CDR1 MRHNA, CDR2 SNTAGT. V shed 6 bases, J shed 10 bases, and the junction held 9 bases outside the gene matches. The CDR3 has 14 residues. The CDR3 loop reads CASSSLKGGSPLHF. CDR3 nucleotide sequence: TGTGCCAGCAGCTCATTGAAAGGGGGCTCACCCCTCCACTTT.

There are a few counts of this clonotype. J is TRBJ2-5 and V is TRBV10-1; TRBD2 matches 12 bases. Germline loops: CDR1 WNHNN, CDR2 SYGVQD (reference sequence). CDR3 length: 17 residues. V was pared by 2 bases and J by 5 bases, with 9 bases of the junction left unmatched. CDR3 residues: CASSETGLAGLRETQYF. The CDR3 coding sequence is TGCGCCAGCAGTGAGACTGGACTAGCGGGACTTCGGGAGACCCAGTACTTC.

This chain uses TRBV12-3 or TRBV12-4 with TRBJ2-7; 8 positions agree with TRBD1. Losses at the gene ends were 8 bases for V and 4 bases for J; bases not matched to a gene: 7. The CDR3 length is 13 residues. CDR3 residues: CASRGQGAYEQYF. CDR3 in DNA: TGTGCCAGCCGAGGGCAGGGGGCGTACGAGCAGTACTTC.

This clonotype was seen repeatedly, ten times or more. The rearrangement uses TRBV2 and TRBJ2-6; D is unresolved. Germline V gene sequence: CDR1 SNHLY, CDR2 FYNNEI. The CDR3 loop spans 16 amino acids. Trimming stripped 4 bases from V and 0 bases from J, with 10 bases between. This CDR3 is CASSATAYSGANVLTF. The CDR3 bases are TGTGCCAGCAGTGCCACAGCCTACTCTGGGGCCAACGTCCTGACTTTC.

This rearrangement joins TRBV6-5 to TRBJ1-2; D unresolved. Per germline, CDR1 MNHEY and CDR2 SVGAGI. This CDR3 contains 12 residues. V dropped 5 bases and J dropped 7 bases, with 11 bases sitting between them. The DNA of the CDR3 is TGTGCCAGCAGTGAAGCTCTGGTTGGCTACACCTTC. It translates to CASSEALVGYTF.

The CDR3 nucleotides are TGTGCCAGCATGAGGGCAGCTGAAGCTTTCTTT. It specifies CASMRAAEAFF. The V call is TRBV12-3 or TRBV12-4, the J call TRBJ1-1; no reliable D call. This CDR3 is built from 11 residues. The V end lost 7 bases, the J end lost 6 bases, and 9 bases lay between the germline ends.

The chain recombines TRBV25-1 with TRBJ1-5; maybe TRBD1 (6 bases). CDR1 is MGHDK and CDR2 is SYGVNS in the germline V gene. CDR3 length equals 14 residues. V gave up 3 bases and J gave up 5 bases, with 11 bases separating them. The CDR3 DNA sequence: TGTGCCAGCAGTGATAGACAGGTCCATCAGCCCCAGCATTTT. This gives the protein CASSDRQVHQPQHF.

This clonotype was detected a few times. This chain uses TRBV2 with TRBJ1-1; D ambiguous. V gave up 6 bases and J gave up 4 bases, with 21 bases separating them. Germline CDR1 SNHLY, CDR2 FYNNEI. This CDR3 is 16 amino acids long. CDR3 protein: CASSQDPLDIATEAFF. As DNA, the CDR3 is TGTGCCAGCAGCCAAGACCCTCTTGACATCGCCACTGAAGCTTTCTTT.

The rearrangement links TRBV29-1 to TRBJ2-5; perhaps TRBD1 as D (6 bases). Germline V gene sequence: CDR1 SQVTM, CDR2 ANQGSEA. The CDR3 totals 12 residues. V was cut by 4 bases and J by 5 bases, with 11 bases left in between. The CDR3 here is CSVVSQGETQYF. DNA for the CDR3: TGCAGCGTTGTCAGCCAGGGGGAGACCCAGTACTTC.

The CDR3 is CASSTGTSASNTGELFF. CDR3 coding DNA: TGTGCCAGTAGTACCGGGACTAGCGCCTCGAACACCGGGGAGCTGTTTTTT. The rearrangement joins TRBV19 to TRBJ2-2; 10 bases align to TRBD2. Trimming cost V 4 bases and J 0 bases; bases outside gene matches: 5. The CDR3 totals 17 residues. The germline CDR1 and CDR2 sequences are LNHDA and SQIVND (reference sequence).

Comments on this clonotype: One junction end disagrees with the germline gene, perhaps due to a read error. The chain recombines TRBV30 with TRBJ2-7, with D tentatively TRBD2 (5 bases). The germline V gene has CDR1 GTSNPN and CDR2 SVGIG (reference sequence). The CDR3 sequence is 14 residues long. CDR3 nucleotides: TGTACCTGGAGCCTGGCGGGCAGCTCCTACGAGCAGTACTTC. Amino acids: CTWSLAGSSYEQYF.

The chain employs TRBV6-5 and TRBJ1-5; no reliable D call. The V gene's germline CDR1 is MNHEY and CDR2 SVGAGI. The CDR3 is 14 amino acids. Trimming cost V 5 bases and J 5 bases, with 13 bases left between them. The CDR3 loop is CASSHEGHYQPQHF. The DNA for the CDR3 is TGTGCCAGCAGTCACGAAGGGCATTATCAGCCCCAGCATTTT.

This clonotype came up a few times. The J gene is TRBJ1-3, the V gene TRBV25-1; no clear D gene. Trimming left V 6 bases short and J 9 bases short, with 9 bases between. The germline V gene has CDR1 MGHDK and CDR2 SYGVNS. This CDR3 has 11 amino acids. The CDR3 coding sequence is TGTGCCAGCAGCCAATTCATCACCATATATTTT. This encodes CASSQFITIYF.

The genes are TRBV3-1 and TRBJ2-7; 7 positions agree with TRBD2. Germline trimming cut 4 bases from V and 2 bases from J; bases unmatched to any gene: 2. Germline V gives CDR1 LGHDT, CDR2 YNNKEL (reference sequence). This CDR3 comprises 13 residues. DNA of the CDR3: TGTGCCAGCAGCCGCGGGAGTGCCTACGAGCAGTACTTC. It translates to CASSRGSAYEQYF.

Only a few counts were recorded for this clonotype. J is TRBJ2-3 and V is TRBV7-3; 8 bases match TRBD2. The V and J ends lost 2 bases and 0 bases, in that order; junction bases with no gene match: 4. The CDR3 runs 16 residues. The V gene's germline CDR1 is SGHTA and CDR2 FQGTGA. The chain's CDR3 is CASSLARTSSTDTQYF. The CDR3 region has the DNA TGTGCCAGCAGCTTAGCACGGACTAGCAGCACAGATACGCAGTATTTT.

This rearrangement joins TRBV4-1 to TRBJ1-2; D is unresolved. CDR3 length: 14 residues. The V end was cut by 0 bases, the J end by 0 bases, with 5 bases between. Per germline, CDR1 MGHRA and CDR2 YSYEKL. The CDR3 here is CASSQEASNYGYTF. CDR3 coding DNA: TGCGCCAGCAGCCAAGAAGCCTCTAACTATGGCTACACCTTC.

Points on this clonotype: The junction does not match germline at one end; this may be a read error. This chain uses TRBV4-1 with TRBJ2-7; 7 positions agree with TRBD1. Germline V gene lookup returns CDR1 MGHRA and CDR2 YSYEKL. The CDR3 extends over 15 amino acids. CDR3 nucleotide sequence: TGTGCCAGCAGCTTGGTAGTGACAGGGTTCCACGAGCAGTACTTC. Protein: CASSLVVTGFHEQYF.

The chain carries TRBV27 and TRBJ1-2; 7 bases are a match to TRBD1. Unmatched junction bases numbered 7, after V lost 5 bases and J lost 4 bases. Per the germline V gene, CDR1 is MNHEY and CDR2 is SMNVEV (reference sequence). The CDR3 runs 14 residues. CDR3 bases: TGTGCCAGCAGTGCGGGACAGCTCTTCTATGGCTACACCTTC. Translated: CASSAGQLFYGYTF.

The CDR3 loop is CASSPDRGAAGANVLTF. The CDR3 nucleotides are TGTGCCAGTAGTCCCGACAGGGGGGCGGCCGGGGCCAACGTCCTGACTTTC. The chain recombines TRBV19 with TRBJ2-6; 9 nucleotides match TRBD1. With V trimmed by 5 bases and J by 4 bases, 9 bases remained unmatched. The CDR3 sequence is 17 residues long. The germline V gene has CDR1 LNHDA and CDR2 SQIVND (reference sequence).

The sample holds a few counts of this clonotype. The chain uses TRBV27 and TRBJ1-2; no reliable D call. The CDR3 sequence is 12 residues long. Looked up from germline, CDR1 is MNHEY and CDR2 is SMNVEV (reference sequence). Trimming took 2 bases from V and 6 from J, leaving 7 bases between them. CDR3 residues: CASSLEGNGYTF. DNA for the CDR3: TGTGCCAGCAGTTTAGAAGGGAATGGCTACACCTTC.

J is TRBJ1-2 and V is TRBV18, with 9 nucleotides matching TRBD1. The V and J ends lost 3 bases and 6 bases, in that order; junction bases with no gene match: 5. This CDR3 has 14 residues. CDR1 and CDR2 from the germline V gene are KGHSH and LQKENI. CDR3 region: CASSPGTGRDGYTF. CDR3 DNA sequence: TGTGCCAGCTCACCGGGGACAGGGAGGGATGGCTACACCTTC.

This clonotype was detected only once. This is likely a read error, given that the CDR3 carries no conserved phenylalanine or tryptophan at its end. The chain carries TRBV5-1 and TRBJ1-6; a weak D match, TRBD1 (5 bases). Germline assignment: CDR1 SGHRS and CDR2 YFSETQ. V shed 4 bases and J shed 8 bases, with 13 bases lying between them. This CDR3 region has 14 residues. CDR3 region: CASSPGLQDSPLHS. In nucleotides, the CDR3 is TGCGCCAGCAGCCCGGGACTGCAGGATTCACCCCTCCACTCT.